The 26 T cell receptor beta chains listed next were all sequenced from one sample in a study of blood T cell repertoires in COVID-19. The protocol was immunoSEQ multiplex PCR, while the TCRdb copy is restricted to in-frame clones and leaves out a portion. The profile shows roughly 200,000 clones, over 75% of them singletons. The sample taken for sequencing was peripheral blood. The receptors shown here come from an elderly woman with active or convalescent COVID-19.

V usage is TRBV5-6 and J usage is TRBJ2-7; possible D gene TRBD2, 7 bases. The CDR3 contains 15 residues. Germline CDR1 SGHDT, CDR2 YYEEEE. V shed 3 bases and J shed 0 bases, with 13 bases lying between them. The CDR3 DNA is TGTGCCAGCAGCTACGGGGGGCGTAGCTCCTACGAGCAGTACTTC. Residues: CASSYGGRSSYEQYF.

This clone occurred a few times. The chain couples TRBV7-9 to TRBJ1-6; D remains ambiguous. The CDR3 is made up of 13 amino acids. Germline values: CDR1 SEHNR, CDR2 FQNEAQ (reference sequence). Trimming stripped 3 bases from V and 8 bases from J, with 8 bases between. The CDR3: CASSLRAHSPLHF. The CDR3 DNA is TGTGCCAGCAGCTTGAGAGCTCATTCACCCCTCCACTTT. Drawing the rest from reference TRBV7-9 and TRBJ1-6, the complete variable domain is DTGVSQNPRHKITKRGQNVTFRCDPISEHNRLYWYRQTLGQGPEFLTYFQNEAQLEKSRLLSDRFSAERPKGSFSTLEIQRTEQGDSAMYLCASSLRAHSPLHFGNGTRLTVT.

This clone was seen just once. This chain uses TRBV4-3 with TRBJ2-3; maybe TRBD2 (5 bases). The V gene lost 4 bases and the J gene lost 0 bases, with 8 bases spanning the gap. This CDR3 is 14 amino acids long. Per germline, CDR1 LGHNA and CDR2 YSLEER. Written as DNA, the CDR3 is TGCGCCAGCAGCCTTAGGACTAGCACAGATACGCAGTATTTT. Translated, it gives CASSLRTSTDTQYF.

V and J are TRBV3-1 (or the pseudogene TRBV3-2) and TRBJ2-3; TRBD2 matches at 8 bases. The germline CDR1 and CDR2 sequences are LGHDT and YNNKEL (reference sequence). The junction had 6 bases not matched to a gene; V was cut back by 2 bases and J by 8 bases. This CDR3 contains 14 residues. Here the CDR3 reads CASSQPLADRTQYF. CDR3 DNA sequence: TGTGCCAGCAGCCAACCACTAGCGGACCGTACGCAGTATTTT.

The CDR3 sequence: CAWSLRGSRTTIYF. DNA for the CDR3: TGTGCCTGGAGCCTAAGAGGGAGCAGGACCACCATATATTTT. V is TRBV30 and J is TRBJ1-3; D not resolved. Germline V CDR1 and CDR2: GTSNPN, SVGIG (reference sequence). The V and J ends lost 3 bases and 9 bases respectively, with 18 bases between them. This CDR3 is 14 amino acids long.

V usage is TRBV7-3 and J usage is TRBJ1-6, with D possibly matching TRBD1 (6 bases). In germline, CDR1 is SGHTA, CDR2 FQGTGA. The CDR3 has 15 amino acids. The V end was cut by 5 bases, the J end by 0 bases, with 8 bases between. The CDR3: CASSPGHSYNSPLHF. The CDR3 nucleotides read TGTGCCAGCAGCCCGGGACACTCCTATAATTCACCCCTCCACTTT. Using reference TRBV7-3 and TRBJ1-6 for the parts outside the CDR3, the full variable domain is GAGVSQTPSNKVTEKGKYVELRCDPISGHTALYWYRQSLGQGPEFLIYFQGTGAADDSGLPNDRFFAVRPEGSVSTLKIQRTERGDSAVYLCASSPGHSYNSPLHFGNGTRLTVT.

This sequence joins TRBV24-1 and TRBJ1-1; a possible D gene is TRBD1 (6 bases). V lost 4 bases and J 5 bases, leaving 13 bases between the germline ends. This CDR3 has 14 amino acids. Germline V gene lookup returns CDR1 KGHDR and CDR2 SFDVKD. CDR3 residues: CATSDPGDETEAFF. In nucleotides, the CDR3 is TGTGCCACCAGTGACCCAGGGGACGAAACTGAAGCTTTCTTT.

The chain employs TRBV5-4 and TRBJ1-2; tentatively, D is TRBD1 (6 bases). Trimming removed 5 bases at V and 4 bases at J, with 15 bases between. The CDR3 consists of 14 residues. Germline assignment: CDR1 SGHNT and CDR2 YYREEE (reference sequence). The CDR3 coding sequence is TGTGCCAGCAGTCAAAAGGACAGTGCCTATGGCTACACCTTC. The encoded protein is CASSQKDSAYGYTF.

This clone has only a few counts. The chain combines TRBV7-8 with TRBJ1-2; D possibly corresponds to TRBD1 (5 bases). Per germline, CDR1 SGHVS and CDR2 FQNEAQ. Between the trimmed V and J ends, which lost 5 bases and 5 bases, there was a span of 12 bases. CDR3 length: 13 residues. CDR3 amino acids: CASSTRQLYGYTF. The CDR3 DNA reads TGTGCCAGCAGCACCAGACAGCTGTATGGCTACACCTTC.

CDR3 DNA: TGTGCCAGCAGTCGACTAGCGGGGGGAAGGACCGGGGAGCTGTTTTTT. The encoded protein is CASSRLAGGRTGELFF. V usage is TRBV6-2 or TRBV6-3 and J usage is TRBJ2-2; 13 bases align to TRBD2. In germline, CDR1 is MNHEY, CDR2 SVGEGT. J gave up 5 bases and V 5 bases, and 5 bases lay outside the gene matches. The CDR3 is 16 amino acids.

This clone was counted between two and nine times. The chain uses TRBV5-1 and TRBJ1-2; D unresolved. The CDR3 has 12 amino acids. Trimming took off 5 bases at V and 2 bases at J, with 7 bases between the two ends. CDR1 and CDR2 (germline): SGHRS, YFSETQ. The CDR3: CASSGQNYGYTF. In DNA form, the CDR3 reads TGCGCCAGCAGTGGGCAGAACTATGGCTACACCTTC.

DNA for the CDR3: TGTGCCACCAGCAGAAACAGGGGGCTCAATCAGCCCCAGCATTTT. The encoded protein is CATSRNRGLNQPQHF. This sequence joins TRBV15 and TRBJ1-5, with 9 bases that match TRBD1. The CDR3 is made up of 15 amino acids. V shed 2 bases and J 3 bases; nucleotides not matched to a gene: 2. Germline values: CDR1 LNHNV, CDR2 YYDKDF (reference sequence).

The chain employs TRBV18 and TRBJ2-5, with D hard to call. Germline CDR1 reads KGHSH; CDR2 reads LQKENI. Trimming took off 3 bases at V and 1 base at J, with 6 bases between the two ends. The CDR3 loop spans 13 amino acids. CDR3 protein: CASSPNGQETQYF. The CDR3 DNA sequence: TGTGCCAGCTCACCGAACGGCCAAGAGACCCAGTACTTC.

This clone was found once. The CDR3 region has the DNA TGTGCCAGCTCACCCGATCACGAGGGTCCGGGGGGAGAGCAGTACTTC. This gives the protein CASSPDHEGPGGEQYF. The chain recombines TRBV18 with TRBJ2-7; 7 bases agree with TRBD2. Germline-derived CDR1 and CDR2 are KGHSH and LQKENI. Germline trimming cut 3 bases from V and 7 bases from J; bases unmatched to any gene: 15. The CDR3 covers 16 residues.

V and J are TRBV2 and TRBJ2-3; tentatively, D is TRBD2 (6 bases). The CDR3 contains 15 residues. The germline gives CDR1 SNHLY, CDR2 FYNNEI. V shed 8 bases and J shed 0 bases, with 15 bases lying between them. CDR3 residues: CASSGVGGSTDTQYF. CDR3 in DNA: TGTGCCAGCTCCGGAGTGGGGGGAAGCACAGATACGCAGTATTTT.

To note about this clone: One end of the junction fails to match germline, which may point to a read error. For the CDR3, the DNA is TGCGCCAGCGGCTTACAGTCTATGGACACTGAAGCTTTCTTT. It is translated as CASGLQSMDTEAFF. The chain uses TRBV5-1 and TRBJ1-1; no clear D gene. This CDR3 has 14 residues. Germline V lookup: CDR1 SGHRS, CDR2 YFSETQ.

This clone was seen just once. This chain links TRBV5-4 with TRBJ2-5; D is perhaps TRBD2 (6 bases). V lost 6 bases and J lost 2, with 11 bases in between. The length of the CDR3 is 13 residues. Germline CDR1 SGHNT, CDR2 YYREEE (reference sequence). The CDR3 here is CASKPGVQETQYF. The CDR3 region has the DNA TGTGCCAGCAAACCGGGGGTACAAGAGACCCAGTACTTC.

Here the CDR3 reads CATSDLGTSGGSNTGELFF. The CDR3 bases are TGTGCCACCAGTGATCTAGGGACTAGCGGGGGGAGTAACACCGGGGAGCTGTTTTTT. This sequence joins TRBV24-1 and TRBJ2-2, with TRBD2 identical over 15 bases. Germline lookup yields CDR1 KGHDR and CDR2 SFDVKD. Trimming removed 3 bases from V and 2 bases from J; junction bases left unmatched: 6. This CDR3 has 19 residues.

The CDR3 nucleotides are TGTGCCAGCAGCTCCAGGGGTGAAGTTATTTATTCACCCCTCCACTTT. Translating gives CASSSRGEVIYSPLHF. This rearrangement joins TRBV7-8 to TRBJ1-6, with D possibly matching TRBD1 (6 bases). The V end lost 4 bases, the J end lost 8 bases, and 18 bases lay between the germline ends. Germline values: CDR1 SGHVS, CDR2 FQNEAQ. The CDR3 runs 16 residues.

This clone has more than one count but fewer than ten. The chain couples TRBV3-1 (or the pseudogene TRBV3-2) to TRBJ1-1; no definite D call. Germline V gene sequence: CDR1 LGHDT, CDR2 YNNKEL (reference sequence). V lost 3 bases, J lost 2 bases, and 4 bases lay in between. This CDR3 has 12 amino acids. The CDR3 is CASSQANTEAFF. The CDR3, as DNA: TGTGCCAGCAGCCAGGCTAACACTGAAGCTTTCTTT.

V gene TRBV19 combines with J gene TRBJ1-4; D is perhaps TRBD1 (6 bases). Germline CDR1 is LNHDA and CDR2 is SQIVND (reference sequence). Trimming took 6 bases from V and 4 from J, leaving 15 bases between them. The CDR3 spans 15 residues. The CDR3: CASRHIQGSNEKLFF. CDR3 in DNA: TGTGCCAGTAGACACATACAGGGAAGTAATGAAAAACTGTTTTTT.

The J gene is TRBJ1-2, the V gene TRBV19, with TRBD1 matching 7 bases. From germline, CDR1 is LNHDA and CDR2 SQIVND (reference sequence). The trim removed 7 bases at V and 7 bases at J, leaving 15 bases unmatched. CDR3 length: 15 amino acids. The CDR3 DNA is TGTGCCAGTAAGGAATTACGGGCAGGGGGAATTGGCTACACCTTC. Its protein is CASKELRAGGIGYTF.

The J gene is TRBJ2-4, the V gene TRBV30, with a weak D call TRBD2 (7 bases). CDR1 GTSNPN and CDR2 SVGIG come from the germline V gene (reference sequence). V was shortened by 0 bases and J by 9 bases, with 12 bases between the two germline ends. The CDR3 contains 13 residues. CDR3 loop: CAWSVIGGAIQYF. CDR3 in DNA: TGTGCCTGGAGTGTAATAGGGGGGGCCATTCAGTACTTC. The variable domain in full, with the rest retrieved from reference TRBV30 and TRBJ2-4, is SQTIHQWPATLVQPVGSPLSLECTVEGTSNPNLYWYRQAAGRGLQLLFYSVGIGQISSEVPQNLSASRPQDRQFILSSKKLLLSDSGFYLCAWSVIGGAIQYFGAGTRLSVL.

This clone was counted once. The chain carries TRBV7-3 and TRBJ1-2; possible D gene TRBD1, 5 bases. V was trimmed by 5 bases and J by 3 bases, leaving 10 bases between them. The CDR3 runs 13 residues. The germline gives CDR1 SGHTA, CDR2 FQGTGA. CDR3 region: CASSAGVDYGYTF. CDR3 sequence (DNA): TGTGCCAGCAGCGCGGGGGTCGACTATGGCTACACCTTC. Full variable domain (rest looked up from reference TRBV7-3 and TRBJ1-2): GAGVSQTPSNKVTEKGKYVELRCDPISGHTALYWYRQSLGQGPEFLIYFQGTGAADDSGLPNDRFFAVRPEGSVSTLKIQRTERGDSAVYLCASSAGVDYGYTFGSGTRLTVV.

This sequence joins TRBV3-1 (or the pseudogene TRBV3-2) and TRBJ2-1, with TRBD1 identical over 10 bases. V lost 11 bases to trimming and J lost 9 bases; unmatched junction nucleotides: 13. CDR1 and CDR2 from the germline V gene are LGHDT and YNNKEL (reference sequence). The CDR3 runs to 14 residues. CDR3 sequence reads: CAGNRDRGTGEQFF. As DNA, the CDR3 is TGTGCCGGGAATAGGGACAGGGGAACGGGTGAGCAGTTCTTC.

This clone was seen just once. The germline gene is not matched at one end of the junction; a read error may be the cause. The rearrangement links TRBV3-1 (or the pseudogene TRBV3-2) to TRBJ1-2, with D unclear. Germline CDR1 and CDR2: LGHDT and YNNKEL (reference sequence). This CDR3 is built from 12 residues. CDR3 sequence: CTSSQMKRGYTF. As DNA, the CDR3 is TGTACCAGCAGCCAAATGAAGAGGGGCTACACCTTC.